A single sample is the source of the 28 T cell receptor beta chains below, sequenced in a study of T cell responses to AZD1222 COVID-19 vaccine. Sequenced by immunoSEQ multiplex PCR; TCRdb stores in-frame clones only, minus some. Of about 190,000 clones listed, 80% to 95% are singletons. The sequences come from peripheral blood, collected on day 0 of AZD1222 vaccination. The receptors stem from an adult in good health.

This rearrangement joins TRBV5-1 to TRBJ1-1; no definite D call. CDR3 length: 14 amino acids. V was shortened by 2 bases and J by 2 bases, with 10 bases between the two germline ends. Germline V lookup: CDR1 SGHRS, CDR2 YFSETQ. Written as DNA, the CDR3 is TGCGCCAGCAGCTTACGTTCGACCAACACTGAAGCTTTCTTT. Encoded protein: CASSLRSTNTEAFF.

The CDR3 here is CASSLFLARETQYF. In DNA form, the CDR3 reads TGCGCCAGCAGCTTGTTTCTGGCGAGAGAGACCCAGTACTTC. The chain employs TRBV5-1 and TRBJ2-5; the D is unclear. V lost 1 base and J lost 4, with 11 bases in between. The germline CDR1 and CDR2 sequences are SGHRS and YFSETQ. The CDR3 is 14 amino acids. Full variable domain (outside the CDR3, taken from reference TRBV5-1 and TRBJ2-5): KAGVTQTPRYLIKTRGQQVTLSCSPISGHRSVSWYQQTPGQGLQFLFEYFSETQRNKGNFPGRFSGRQFSNSRSEMNVSTLELGDSALYLCASSLFLARETQYFGPGTRLLVL.

This clone was observed once. The chain recombines TRBV6-5 with TRBJ1-1; 7 nucleotides line up with TRBD1. From germline, CDR1 is MNHEY and CDR2 SVGAGI. V trimming: 5 bases; J trimming: 0 bases; junction bases outside the gene matches: 3. The CDR3 has 14 amino acids. The CDR3 region has the DNA TGTGCCAGCAGTCCGCAGGGGGTGAACACTGAAGCTTTCTTT. Translating gives CASSPQGVNTEAFF.

This clone appeared a few times. The chain joins TRBV4-1 to TRBJ1-2; D is ambiguous. The ends were cut back, 1 base at V and 0 bases at J, with 9 bases in the middle. The CDR3 sequence is 15 residues long. CDR1 and CDR2 (germline): MGHRA, YSYEKL. The CDR3 loop reads CASSQVDMSNYGYTF. As DNA, the CDR3 is TGCGCCAGCAGCCAAGTTGACATGTCTAACTATGGCTACACCTTC.

The CDR3 region has the DNA TGTGCCAGCAGAACCGGGACAGGGAGTGAGCAGTTCTTC. Translating gives CASRTGTGSEQFF. The genes are TRBV6-5 and TRBJ2-1, with 9 bases aligning to TRBD1. CDR1 is MNHEY, CDR2 SVGAGI, per germline. This CDR3 comprises 13 residues. Germline trimming cut 6 bases from V and 9 bases from J; bases unmatched to any gene: 6.

The chain recombines TRBV10-3 with TRBJ2-3; TRBD1 matches at 8 bases. The CDR3 covers 15 residues. The V gene's germline CDR1 is ENHRY and CDR2 SYGVKD. With V trimmed by 3 bases and J by 6 bases, 8 bases remained unmatched. CDR3 sequence: CAISEGQGAKDTQYF. CDR3 DNA: TGTGCCATCAGTGAAGGGCAGGGGGCGAAGGATACGCAGTATTTT.

In regard to this clone: The junction shows a germline mismatch at one end, possibly a read error. This chain uses TRBV25-1 with TRBJ2-7; TRBD1 matches at 7 bases. The CDR3 covers 16 residues. CDR1 is MGHDK, CDR2 SYGVNS, per germline. The DNA for the CDR3 is TGTGCCAGCAATGAAATCGGGACAGAGAGGGCCTACGAGCAGTACTTC. As protein: CASNEIGTERAYEQYF.

This chain connects TRBV28 to TRBJ1-6; 9 bases line up with TRBD1. CDR3 size: 16 residues. Germline CDR1 and CDR2: MDHEN and SYDVKM. V lost 4 bases to trimming and J lost 9 bases; unmatched junction nucleotides: 10. CDR3 loop: CASSSPRDRVGSPLHF. Here the CDR3 DNA reads TGTGCCAGCAGTTCACCCCGGGACAGGGTCGGTTCACCCCTCCACTTT.

The chain has TRBV6-5 and TRBJ2-5; the D is unclear. Germline loops: CDR1 MNHEY, CDR2 SVGAGI. V lost 2 bases to trimming and J lost 5 bases, with 3 bases between them. The CDR3 runs 11 residues. The CDR3 DNA follows: TGTGCCAGCAGTTACCGGGAGACCCAGTACTTC. Amino acids: CASSYRETQYF.

This chain uses TRBV19 with TRBJ2-3; D may be TRBD2 (6 bases). The germline gives CDR1 LNHDA, CDR2 SQIVND (reference sequence). Trimming removed 4 bases at V and 1 base at J, with 9 bases between. The CDR3 is 14 residues long. CDR3 region: CASSKWGGTDTQYF. CDR3 DNA sequence: TGTGCCAGTAGTAAGTGGGGGGGCACAGATACGCAGTATTTT.

This clone was observed a single time. The chain couples TRBV19 to TRBJ1-2; 8 nucleotides match TRBD1. Germline V gene lookup returns CDR1 LNHDA and CDR2 SQIVND (reference sequence). The CDR3 contains 15 residues. V was clipped by 5 bases and J by 4 bases; unmatched bases: 9. The CDR3 sequence: CASSPDRGLTYGYTF. In DNA, the CDR3 is TGTGCCAGTAGTCCTGACAGGGGTCTTACCTATGGCTACACCTTC.

The chain recombines TRBV6-5 with TRBJ2-4; 9 bases map to TRBD1. CDR3 length: 12 amino acids. V was pared by 8 bases and J by 7 bases, with 3 bases of the junction left unmatched. Germline lookup yields CDR1 MNHEY and CDR2 SVGAGI. CDR3: CASSGTGNIQYF. CDR3 bases: TGTGCCAGCTCCGGGACAGGGAACATTCAGTACTTC.

The V call is TRBV9, the J call TRBJ1-6; D is ambiguous. CDR3 size: 15 residues. Trimming removed 2 bases from V and 9 bases from J, with 15 bases in between. Germline CDR1 reads SGDLS; CDR2 reads YYNGEE. The DNA for the CDR3 is TGTGCCAGCAGCGTTACCGACACGGTGGGTTCACCCCTCCACTTT. Protein product: CASSVTDTVGSPLHF. Combining the CDR3 with reference TRBV9 and TRBJ1-6 gives the whole variable domain DSGVTQTPKHLITATGQRVTLRCSPRSGDLSVYWYQQSLDQGLQFLIQYYNGEERAKGNILERFSAQQFPDLHSELNLSSLELGDSALYFCASSVTDTVGSPLHFGNGTRLTVT.

The gene calls are TRBV28 and TRBJ1-1, with D perhaps TRBD1 (6 bases). V was shortened by 11 bases and J by 3 bases, with 16 bases between the two germline ends. Germline assignment: CDR1 MDHEN and CDR2 SYDVKM. The CDR3 contains 13 residues. The DNA of the CDR3 is TGTGCCGGAGCCTTCGACAGGCACACTGAAGCTTTCTTT. This gives the protein CAGAFDRHTEAFF. The entire variable domain, with the rest obtained from reference TRBV28 and TRBJ1-1, is as follows: DVKVTQSSRYLVKRTGEKVFLECVQDMDHENMFWYRQDPGLGLRLIYFSYDVKMKEKGDIPEGYSVSREKKERFSLILESASTNQTSMYLCAGAFDRHTEAFFGQGTRLTVV.

V gene TRBV3-1 (or the pseudogene TRBV3-2) combines with J gene TRBJ1-1; D unclear. CDR3 size: 14 residues. The germline V and J ends were trimmed by 2 bases and 2 bases, with 9 bases remaining between them. Germline CDR1 is LGHDT and CDR2 is YNNKEL (reference sequence). The CDR3 loop is CASSQLQGNTEAFF. The CDR3 DNA reads as TGTGCCAGCAGCCAACTTCAAGGAAACACTGAAGCTTTCTTT.

V is TRBV5-6 and J is TRBJ2-7, with TRBD2 as a possible D gene (6 bases). V dropped 0 bases and J dropped 5 bases, with 12 bases sitting between them. CDR1 is SGHDT, CDR2 YYEEEE, per germline. CDR3 length: 14 residues. The CDR3 here is CASSLENTGDEQYF. CDR3 DNA sequence: TGTGCCAGCAGCTTGGAGAACACGGGAGACGAGCAGTACTTC.

The chain employs TRBV6-5 and TRBJ1-1; D unclear. Trimming pared 0 bases from V and 4 bases from J, leaving 9 bases between. From germline, CDR1 is MNHEY and CDR2 SVGAGI. The CDR3 runs 14 residues. The CDR3 sequence: CASSYSMAGTEAFF. CDR3 coding DNA: TGTGCCAGCAGTTACTCTATGGCAGGCACTGAAGCTTTCTTT.

The V call is TRBV24-1, the J call TRBJ1-2; no clear D gene. Deletions cut 3 bases from V and 1 base from J, with 14 bases between. The CDR3 contains 16 residues. Per the germline V gene, CDR1 is KGHDR and CDR2 is SFDVKD. The CDR3 DNA reads as TGTGCCACCAGTGATGGGCGGGGAGCCAATAACTATGGCTACACCTTC. This gives the protein CATSDGRGANNYGYTF.

The V call is TRBV30, the J call TRBJ1-1; TRBD1 might be the D (5 bases). The CDR3 is made up of 15 amino acids. The V end was cut by 3 bases, the J end by 6 bases, with 20 bases between. Germline assignment: CDR1 GTSNPN and CDR2 SVGIG (reference sequence). CDR3 residues: CAWSHGRGPGAEAFF. For the CDR3, the DNA is TGTGCCTGGAGCCACGGTCGGGGCCCTGGGGCTGAAGCTTTCTTT.

The V call is TRBV7-3, the J call TRBJ1-1; D is unclear. Trimming left V 2 bases short and J 6 bases short, with 10 bases between. Germline CDR1 is SGHTA and CDR2 is FQGTGA. The CDR3 has 13 residues. CDR3 in amino acids: CASSLYVGSEAFF. CDR3 DNA sequence: TGTGCCAGCAGCTTATACGTCGGCTCTGAAGCTTTCTTT.

With respect to this clone: Other DNA sequences in the sample encode the same CDR3. The V and J genes are TRBV25-1 and TRBJ1-2; D remains unclear. V lost 2 bases, J lost 4 bases, and 8 bases lay in between. Germline CDR1 MGHDK, CDR2 SYGVNS. The CDR3 is 13 residues long. CDR3 bases: TGTGCCAGCAGTGAAAGTGGGCCCTATGGCTACACCTTC. Encoded protein: CASSESGPYGYTF.

The rearrangement joins TRBV5-1 to TRBJ1-3; D ambiguous. V was cut by 1 base and J by 0 bases, with 8 bases left in between. The V gene's germline CDR1 is SGHRS and CDR2 YFSETQ. The CDR3 is 15 amino acids. The CDR3 sequence is CASSLNGGSGNTIYF. The CDR3 DNA follows: TGCGCCAGCAGCTTGAATGGAGGCTCTGGAAACACCATATATTTT.

J is TRBJ2-1 and V is TRBV5-1; 7 bases line up with TRBD2. J was trimmed by 1 base and V by 0 bases; bases with no gene match: 4. CDR1 and CDR2 (germline): SGHRS, YFSETQ. The CDR3 spans 16 residues. This CDR3 is CASSLVERGSYNEQFF. DNA for the CDR3: TGCGCCAGCAGCTTGGTGGAGCGGGGTTCCTACAATGAGCAGTTCTTC.

The V call is TRBV3-1 (or the pseudogene TRBV3-2), the J call TRBJ1-1, with D possibly being TRBD1 (5 bases). The germline gives CDR1 LGHDT, CDR2 YNNKEL (reference sequence). This CDR3 is 14 amino acids long. The ends were cut back, 4 bases at V and 8 bases at J, with 17 bases in the middle. The CDR3 is CASSRRQRAPEAFF. The CDR3 nucleotides are TGTGCCAGCAGCCGAAGACAGAGGGCCCCAGAAGCTTTCTTT.

The V and J genes are TRBV6-1 and TRBJ1-2, with 7 bases identical to TRBD1. The CDR3 has 15 residues. The V gene end was trimmed by 1 base and the J gene end by 5 bases; junction bases not matched to a gene: 7. Germline CDR1 and CDR2: MNHNS and SASEGT. The chain's CDR3 is CASSEDVRGMYGYTF. CDR3 nucleotide sequence: TGTGCCAGCAGTGAAGACGTCAGGGGGATGTATGGCTACACCTTC.

The chain combines TRBV13 with TRBJ1-3; the D is unclear. This CDR3 comprises 15 residues. The germline CDR1 and CDR2 sequences are PRHDT and FYEKMQ (reference sequence). V was clipped by 5 bases and J by 0 bases, with 11 bases between them. CDR3 in DNA: TGTGCCAGCAGCCGAGACCTAATCTCTGGAAACACCATATATTTT. Translation: CASSRDLISGNTIYF.

The V and J genes are TRBV4-2 and TRBJ1-1, with 9 bases lining up with TRBD1. There are 15 residues in the CDR3. Looked up from germline, CDR1 is LGHNA and CDR2 is YNFKEQ. Losses at the gene ends were 0 bases for V and 7 bases for J; bases not matched to a gene: 6. CDR3 in amino acids: CASSQDLGQGREAFF. The CDR3 DNA sequence: TGTGCCAGCAGCCAAGACCTGGGACAGGGTCGTGAAGCTTTCTTT.

The V and J genes are TRBV6-4 and TRBJ2-1; a possible D gene is TRBD1 (5 bases). This CDR3 is 13 amino acids long. The germline CDR1 and CDR2 sequences are MRHNA and SNTAGT. Between the trimmed V and J ends, which lost 3 bases and 4 bases, there was a span of 7 bases. For the CDR3, the DNA is TGTGCCAGCAGTGAATACAGGTACAATGAGCAGTTCTTC. It is translated as CASSEYRYNEQFF.